Shown below are 28 T cell receptor beta chains from a single sample sequenced in a study of cytomegalovirus exposure and HLA in healthy donors. Primers for the PCR totalled 60 Vbeta and 13 Jbeta. The method was immunoSEQ multiplex PCR; TCRdb's version includes in-frame clones alone and lacks a portion of them. The repertoire consists of approximately 150,000 clones, with around 77% occurring once and the leading ten covering roughly 0.99%. The specimen was PBMCs. The source of these receptors is a woman aged 40 to 50 in good health and CMV-seronegative.

The genes are TRBV29-1 and TRBJ2-1; TRBD1 agrees at 8 bases. The germline V gene encodes CDR1 SQVTM and CDR2 ANQGSEA. The CDR3 runs to 13 residues. V lost 3 bases and J lost 6; bases outside the gene matches: 4. DNA of the CDR3: TGCAGCGTTGACAGGACAGGGAGCAATGAGCAGTTCTTC. It translates to CSVDRTGSNEQFF.

The rearrangement joins TRBV10-3 to TRBJ2-1; TRBD2 matches 11 bases. V lost 8 bases and J lost 6; bases outside the gene matches: 6. Germline values: CDR1 ENHRY, CDR2 SYGVKD. This CDR3 region has 14 residues. The CDR3: CAIGVAGGGNEQFF. DNA for the CDR3: TGTGCCATCGGTGTAGCGGGGGGGGGCAATGAGCAGTTCTTC.

J is TRBJ2-7 and V is TRBV25-1; the match to TRBD1 covers 9 bases. Germline V gene data show CDR1 as MGHDK and CDR2 as SYGVNS. Unmatched junction bases numbered 6, after V lost 2 bases and J lost 4 bases. The CDR3 length is 15 residues. Written as DNA, the CDR3 is TGTGCCAGCAGTGAAATCACAGGGGGCAGGTACGAGCAGTACTTC. The encoded protein is CASSEITGGRYEQYF.

This clone was observed a single time. The rearrangement joins TRBV6-6 to TRBJ1-3, with a possible D match to TRBD1 (5 bases). The CDR3 runs to 16 residues. V lost 7 bases and J lost 0, with 16 bases in between. Germline V gene lookup returns CDR1 MNHNY and CDR2 SVGAGI (reference sequence). The CDR3, as DNA: TGTGCCAGCAAATCTACAGACAGAAGCTCTGGAAACACCATATATTTT. Protein: CASKSTDRSSGNTIYF.

The V gene is TRBV29-1, the J gene TRBJ2-7, with 9 bases aligning to TRBD1. CDR3 size: 17 residues. V lost 4 bases, J lost 6 bases, and 19 bases stayed unmatched. Looked up from germline, CDR1 is SQVTM and CDR2 is ANQGSEA. The CDR3 sequence: CSVATGTGTPRTSEQYF. For the CDR3, the DNA is TGCAGCGTTGCAACCGGGACAGGGACCCCCAGAACCTCCGAGCAGTACTTC.

The chain links TRBV2 to TRBJ1-2; 9 positions agree with TRBD1. The CDR3 loop spans 16 amino acids. V was clipped by 3 bases and J by 4 bases; unmatched bases: 9. CDR1 SNHLY and CDR2 FYNNEI come from the germline V gene. The CDR3 loop reads CASSEGQGGWGYGYTF. Written as DNA, the CDR3 is TGTGCCAGCAGTGAGGGACAGGGAGGATGGGGCTATGGCTACACCTTC.

V is TRBV27 and J is TRBJ1-1; D gene uncertain. V lost 6 bases and J lost 1, with 9 bases in between. Per germline, CDR1 MNHEY and CDR2 SMNVEV (reference sequence). The CDR3 has 13 residues. The CDR3 spells CASRRAANTEAFF. The CDR3 region has the DNA TGTGCCAGCAGGAGAGCGGCGAACACTGAAGCTTTCTTT.

The chain joins TRBV28 to TRBJ2-1; D is perhaps TRBD2 (5 bases). The germline CDR1 and CDR2 sequences are MDHEN and SYDVKM. The CDR3 contains 14 residues. The V end lost 3 bases, the J end lost 8 bases, and 14 bases lay between the germline ends. The CDR3 loop reads CASSFSREGYEQFF. The CDR3 DNA is TGTGCCAGCAGTTTCTCGAGGGAAGGCTATGAGCAGTTCTTC.

This chain joins TRBV11-2 and TRBJ2-5; 11 positions match TRBD2. Germline loops: CDR1 SGHAT, CDR2 FQNNGV. The CDR3 covers 16 residues. J gave up 0 bases and V 3 bases, and 3 bases lay outside the gene matches. The CDR3 DNA sequence: TGTGCCAGCAGCTTCTGGGGACTAGCGGACCAAGAGACCCAGTACTTC. This gives the protein CASSFWGLADQETQYF.

This clone was seen once. The J gene is TRBJ1-1, the V gene TRBV27; D may be TRBD1 (5 bases). The CDR3 is 14 residues long. Germline CDR1 and CDR2: MNHEY and SMNVEV (reference sequence). V lost 2 bases and J lost 3, with 10 bases in between. The CDR3 DNA sequence: TGTGCCAGCAGTTTAGACAGAATGGACACTGAAGCTTTCTTT. It is translated as CASSLDRMDTEAFF.

The J gene is TRBJ2-1, the V gene TRBV11-3; D is uncertain. The CDR3 has 15 residues. Germline values: CDR1 SGHNT, CDR2 YENEEA. V lost 3 bases, J lost 7 bases, and 16 bases lay in between. In nucleotides, the CDR3 is TGTGCCAGCAGCTTTAGAGCGCTCTCCTGGAATGAGCAGTTCTTC. Translated: CASSFRALSWNEQFF.

This chain's CDR3 is CASSYSAGLLRDTQYF. In DNA form, the CDR3 reads TGTGCCAGCAGTTACTCAGCGGGACTTCTCAGGGATACGCAGTATTTT. The V call is TRBV6-6, the J call TRBJ2-3, with 7 bases lining up with TRBD2. Losses at the gene ends were 0 bases for V and 6 bases for J; bases not matched to a gene: 9. The CDR3 length is 16 residues. Per the germline V gene, CDR1 is MNHNY and CDR2 is SVGAGI (reference sequence).

This sequence joins TRBV5-6 and TRBJ1-2; the D is unclear. The CDR3 is made up of 15 amino acids. The germline V gene has CDR1 SGHDT and CDR2 YYEEEE. Trimming removed 1 base from V and 5 bases from J, with 15 bases in between. The CDR3 sequence: CASSLLLASRYGYTF. In DNA, the CDR3 is TGTGCCAGCAGCTTGTTACTAGCCTCCAGATATGGCTACACCTTC.

The rearrangement links TRBV6-5 to TRBJ2-7, with 11 bases lining up with TRBD2. The germline V gene has CDR1 MNHEY and CDR2 SVGAGI. CDR3 length: 14 residues. Trimming cost V 4 bases and J 3 bases; bases outside gene matches: 2. DNA of the CDR3: TGTGCCAGCAGTTCCGGGACTAGCGGCTACGAGCAGTACTTC. The encoded protein is CASSSGTSGYEQYF.

The chain is built from TRBV2 and TRBJ2-3; maybe TRBD2 (5 bases). V lost 7 bases and J 3 bases, leaving 8 bases between the germline ends. The CDR3 length is 12 residues. Germline values: CDR1 SNHLY, CDR2 FYNNEI. In nucleotides, the CDR3 is TGTGCCAGCAAGGGAGATACAGATACGCAGTATTTT. This codes for CASKGDTDTQYF.

J is TRBJ2-7 and V is TRBV13, with 8 bases fitting TRBD1. Trimming took 5 bases from V and 5 from J; bases not matched to a gene: 2. The CDR3 sequence is 12 residues long. Germline CDR1 PRHDT, CDR2 FYEKMQ (reference sequence). CDR3 DNA: TGTGCCAGCAGCCCAGGGGGCGACGAGCAGTACTTC. It translates to CASSPGGDEQYF. Using reference TRBV13 and TRBJ2-7 for the parts outside the CDR3, the full variable domain is AAGVIQSPRHLIKEKRETATLKCYPIPRHDTVYWYQQGPGQDPQFLISFYEKMQSDKGSIPDRFSAQQFSDYHSELNMSSLELGDSALYFCASSPGGDEQYFGPGTRLTVT.

This clone was found a few times. V is TRBV7-2 and J is TRBJ1-1; D unresolved. V was shortened by 5 bases and J by 5 bases, with 15 bases between the two germline ends. There are 14 residues in the CDR3. Germline V gene lookup returns CDR1 SGHTA and CDR2 FQGNSA. CDR3 in DNA: TGTGCCAGCAGCCGTGCCGTGGCTCAAACTGAAGCTTTCTTT. It encodes CASSRAVAQTEAFF.

The chain recombines TRBV27 with TRBJ2-1, with a possible D match to TRBD2 (6 bases). Per germline, CDR1 MNHEY and CDR2 SMNVEV (reference sequence). CDR3 length: 15 amino acids. Trimming cost V 5 bases and J 0 bases, with 11 bases left between them. CDR3 region: CASSGGTSSYNEQFF. In DNA form, the CDR3 reads TGTGCCAGCAGTGGGGGGACGAGCTCCTACAATGAGCAGTTCTTC.

This clone was counted a few times. J is TRBJ1-1 and V is TRBV5-1; TRBD1 matches at 11 bases. The CDR3 spans 13 residues. Germline CDR1 and CDR2: SGHRS and YFSETQ. Trimming at V came to 4 bases and at J to 6 bases, leaving 2 bases not matched to a gene. CDR3 sequence: CASSQGQGAEAFF. In nucleotides, the CDR3 is TGCGCCAGCAGCCAGGGACAGGGGGCTGAAGCTTTCTTT. Using reference TRBV5-1 and TRBJ1-1 for the parts outside the CDR3, the full variable domain is KAGVTQTPRYLIKTRGQQVTLSCSPISGHRSVSWYQQTPGQGLQFLFEYFSETQRNKGNFPGRFSGRQFSNSRSEMNVSTLELGDSALYLCASSQGQGAEAFFGQGTRLTVV.

This clone has a single count. V gene TRBV30 combines with J gene TRBJ1-4; D is undetermined. This CDR3 spans 15 amino acids. The germline V gene encodes CDR1 GTSNPN and CDR2 SVGIG (reference sequence). The germline V and J ends were trimmed by 1 base and 0 bases, with 9 bases remaining between them. In nucleotides, the CDR3 is TGTGCCTGGAGTGCCCGCGGTGCAACTAATGAAAAACTGTTTTTT. Protein product: CAWSARGATNEKLFF.

The chain joins TRBV28 to TRBJ2-7, with D hard to call. V lost 7 bases, J lost 0 bases, and 10 bases lay in between. This CDR3 contains 13 residues. Germline CDR1 MDHEN, CDR2 SYDVKM. As DNA, the CDR3 is TGTGCCAGCACCTCACCGAGCTCCTACGAGCAGTACTTC. Amino acids: CASTSPSSYEQYF.

V gene TRBV10-3 combines with J gene TRBJ1-4; D is possibly TRBD1 (6 bases). Trimming shortened V by 10 bases and J by 3 bases, and 12 bases separated the two germline ends. The germline CDR1 and CDR2 sequences are ENHRY and SYGVKD. CDR3 length equals 13 residues. Written as DNA, the CDR3 is TGTGCCACTCGGGGGGCACCTAATGAAAAACTGTTTTTT. The encoded protein is CATRGAPNEKLFF.

This clone occurred a few times. V usage is TRBV5-4 and J usage is TRBJ2-1, with 16 nucleotides matching TRBD2. The CDR3 has 15 amino acids. V dropped 4 bases and J dropped 9; count of bases not matched to a gene: 4. The germline CDR1 and CDR2 sequences are SGHNT and YYREEE (reference sequence). The CDR3 coding sequence is TGTGCCAGCAGCGGGGGACTAGCGGGAGGGGGTGAGCAGTTCTTC. It encodes CASSGGLAGGGEQFF.

The rearrangement uses TRBV11-3 and TRBJ2-7; TRBD1 is a possible D gene (5 bases). Trimming took 3 bases from V and 3 from J, leaving 12 bases between them. Germline V lookup: CDR1 SGHNT, CDR2 YENEEA. This CDR3 has 14 amino acids. CDR3 DNA sequence: TGTGCCAGCAGCTTCAGGGAAACTCTCTACGAGCAGTACTTC. Translated, it gives CASSFRETLYEQYF.

J is TRBJ2-5 and V is TRBV29-1; TRBD1 agrees at 9 bases. This CDR3 is built from 13 residues. CDR1 and CDR2 from the germline V gene are SQVTM and ANQGSEA. The V gene end was trimmed by 5 bases and the J gene end by 4 bases; junction bases not matched to a gene: 5. The DNA for the CDR3 is TGCAGCGTTATACAGGGGGCTGGAGAGACCCAGTACTTC. As protein: CSVIQGAGETQYF.

The chain couples TRBV5-1 to TRBJ1-4; 7 nucleotides agree with TRBD1. The CDR3 has 16 residues. Germline CDR1 and CDR2: SGHRS and YFSETQ. With V trimmed by 4 bases and J by 8 bases, 14 bases remained unmatched. The CDR3, as DNA: TGCGCCAGCAGCCCAAACTCCGGGACAGCGAACGAAAAACTGTTTTTT. It yields the protein CASSPNSGTANEKLFF.

V usage is TRBV5-1 and J usage is TRBJ1-1; 7 bases are shared with TRBD1. The CDR3 has 14 amino acids. V lost 2 bases and J lost 7; bases outside the gene matches: 8. From germline, CDR1 is SGHRS and CDR2 YFSETQ. CDR3 protein: CASSLTGVADEAFF. In DNA form, the CDR3 reads TGCGCCAGCAGCTTAACAGGGGTCGCCGATGAAGCTTTCTTT.

CDR3 sequence: CASSPSYFTDTQYF. The CDR3 nucleotides are TGTGCCAGCAGCCCCTCATACTTCACAGATACGCAGTATTTT. The J gene is TRBJ2-3, the V gene TRBV11-3; D is uncertain. Germline CDR1 SGHNT, CDR2 YENEEA. V was trimmed by 5 bases and J by 2 bases, leaving 11 bases between them. This CDR3 is 14 amino acids long.